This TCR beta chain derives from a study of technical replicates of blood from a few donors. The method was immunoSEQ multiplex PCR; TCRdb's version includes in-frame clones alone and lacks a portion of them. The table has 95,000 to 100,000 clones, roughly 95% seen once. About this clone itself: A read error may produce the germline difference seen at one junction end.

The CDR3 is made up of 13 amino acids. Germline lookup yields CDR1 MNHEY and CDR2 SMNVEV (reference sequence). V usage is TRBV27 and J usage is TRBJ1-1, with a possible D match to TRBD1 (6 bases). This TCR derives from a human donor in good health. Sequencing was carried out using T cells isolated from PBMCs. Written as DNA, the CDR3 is TGTGCCAGCAGTGGCCGGGACAACAATGAAGCTTTCTTT. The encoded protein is CASSGRDNNEAFF.